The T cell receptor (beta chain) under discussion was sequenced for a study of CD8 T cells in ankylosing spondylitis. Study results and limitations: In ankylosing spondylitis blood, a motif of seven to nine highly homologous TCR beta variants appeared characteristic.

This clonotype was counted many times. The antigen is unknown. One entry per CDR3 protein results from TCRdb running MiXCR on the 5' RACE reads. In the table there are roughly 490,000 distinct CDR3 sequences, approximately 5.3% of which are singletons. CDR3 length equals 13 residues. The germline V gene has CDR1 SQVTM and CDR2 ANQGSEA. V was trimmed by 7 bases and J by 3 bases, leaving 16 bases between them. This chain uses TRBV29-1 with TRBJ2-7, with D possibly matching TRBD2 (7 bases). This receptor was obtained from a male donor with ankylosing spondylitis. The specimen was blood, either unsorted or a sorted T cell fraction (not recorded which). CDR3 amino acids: CSAEGGALYEQYF. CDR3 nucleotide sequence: TGCAGCGCCGAGGGGGGGGCCCTCTACGAGCAGTACTTC.